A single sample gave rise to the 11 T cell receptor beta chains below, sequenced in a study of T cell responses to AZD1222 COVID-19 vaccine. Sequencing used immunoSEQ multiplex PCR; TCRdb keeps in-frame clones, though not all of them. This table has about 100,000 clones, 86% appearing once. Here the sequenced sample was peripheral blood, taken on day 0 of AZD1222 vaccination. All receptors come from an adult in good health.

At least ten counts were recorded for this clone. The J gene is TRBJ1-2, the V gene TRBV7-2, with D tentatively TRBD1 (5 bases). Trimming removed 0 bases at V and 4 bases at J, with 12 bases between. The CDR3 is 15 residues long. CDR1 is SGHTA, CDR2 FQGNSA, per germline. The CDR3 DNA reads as TGTGCCAGCAGCTTAGCAACCACCGGGACCTATGGCTACACCTTC. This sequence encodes CASSLATTGTYGYTF.

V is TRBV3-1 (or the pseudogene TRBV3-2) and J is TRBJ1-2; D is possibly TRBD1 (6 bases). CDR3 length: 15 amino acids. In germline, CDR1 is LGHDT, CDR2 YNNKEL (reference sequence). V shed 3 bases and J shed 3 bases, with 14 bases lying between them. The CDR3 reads CASSQDTGPYYGYTF. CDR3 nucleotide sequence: TGTGCCAGCAGCCAGGACACAGGGCCCTACTATGGCTACACCTTC.

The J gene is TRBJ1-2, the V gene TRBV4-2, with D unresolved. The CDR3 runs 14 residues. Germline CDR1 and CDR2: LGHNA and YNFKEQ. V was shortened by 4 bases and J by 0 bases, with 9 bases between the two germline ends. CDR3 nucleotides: TGTGCCAGCAGCCGGCCGGGCGCTAACTATGGCTACACCTTC. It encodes CASSRPGANYGYTF.

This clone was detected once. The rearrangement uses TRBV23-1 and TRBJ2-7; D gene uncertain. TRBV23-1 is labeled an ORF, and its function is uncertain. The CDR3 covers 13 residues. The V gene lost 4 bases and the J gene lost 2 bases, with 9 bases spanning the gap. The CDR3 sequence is CASSLPMAYEQYF. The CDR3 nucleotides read TGCGCCAGCAGTCTCCCCATGGCCTACGAGCAGTACTTC.

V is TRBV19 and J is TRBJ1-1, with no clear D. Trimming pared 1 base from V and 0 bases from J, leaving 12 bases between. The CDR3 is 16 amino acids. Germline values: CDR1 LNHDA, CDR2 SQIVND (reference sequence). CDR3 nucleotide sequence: TGTGCCAGTAGTATAGGCATGGCCAGCATGAACACTGAAGCTTTCTTT. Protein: CASSIGMASMNTEAFF.

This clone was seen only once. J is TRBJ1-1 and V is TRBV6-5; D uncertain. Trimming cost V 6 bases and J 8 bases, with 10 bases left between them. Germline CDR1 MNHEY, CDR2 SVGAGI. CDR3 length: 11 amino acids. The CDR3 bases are TGTGCCAGCAGATCTCCCCCAGAAGCTTTCTTT. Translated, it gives CASRSPPEAFF.

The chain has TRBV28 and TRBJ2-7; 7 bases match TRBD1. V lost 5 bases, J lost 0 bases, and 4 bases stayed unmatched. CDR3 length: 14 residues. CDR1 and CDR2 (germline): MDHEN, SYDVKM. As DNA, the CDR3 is TGTGCCAGCAGTACGGACAGGAGCTCCTACGAGCAGTACTTC. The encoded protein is CASSTDRSSYEQYF.

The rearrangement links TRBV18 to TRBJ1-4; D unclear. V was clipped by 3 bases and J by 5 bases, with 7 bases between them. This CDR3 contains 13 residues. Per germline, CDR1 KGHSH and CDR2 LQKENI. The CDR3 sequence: CASSPRANEKLFF. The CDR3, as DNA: TGTGCCAGCTCACCCCGTGCGAATGAAAAACTGTTTTTT.

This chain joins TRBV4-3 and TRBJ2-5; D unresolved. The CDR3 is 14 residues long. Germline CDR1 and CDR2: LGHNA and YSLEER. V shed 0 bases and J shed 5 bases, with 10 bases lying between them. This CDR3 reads CASSQEVFSETQYF. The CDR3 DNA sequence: TGCGCCAGCAGCCAAGAGGTCTTCAGTGAGACCCAGTACTTC.

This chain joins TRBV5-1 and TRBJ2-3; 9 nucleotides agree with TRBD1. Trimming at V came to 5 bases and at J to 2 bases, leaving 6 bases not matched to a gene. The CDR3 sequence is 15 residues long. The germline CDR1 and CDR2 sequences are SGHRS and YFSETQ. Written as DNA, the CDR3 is TGCGCCAGCAGTCCGACAGGGGGGTACACAGATACGCAGTATTTT. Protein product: CASSPTGGYTDTQYF. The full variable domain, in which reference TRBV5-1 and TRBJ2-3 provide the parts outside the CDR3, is KAGVTQTPRYLIKTRGQQVTLSCSPISGHRSVSWYQQTPGQGLQFLFEYFSETQRNKGNFPGRFSGRQFSNSRSEMNVSTLELGDSALYLCASSPTGGYTDTQYFGPGTRLTVL.

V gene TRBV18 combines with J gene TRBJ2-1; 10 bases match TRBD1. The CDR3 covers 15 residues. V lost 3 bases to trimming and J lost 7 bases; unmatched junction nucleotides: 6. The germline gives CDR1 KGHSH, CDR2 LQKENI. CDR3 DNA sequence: TGTGCCAGCTCACCCACGGGACAGGGGAAAAATGAGCAGTTCTTC. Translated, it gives CASSPTGQGKNEQFF. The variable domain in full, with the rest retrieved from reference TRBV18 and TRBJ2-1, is NAGVMQNPRHLVRRRGQEARLRCSPMKGHSHVYWYRQLPEEGLKFMVYLQKENIIDESGMPKERFSAEFPKEGPSILRIQQVVRGDSAAYFCASSPTGQGKNEQFFGPGTRLTVL.